This TCR beta chain came from a study of blood T cell repertoires in COVID-19 (dated by TCRdb to between 2020 and 2021). For the wider study: The collaborator samples originated in the United States, Italy and Spain and spanned the acute and convalescent phases of COVID-19. The prospective study material was composed of cDNA or gDNA derived from T cells, B-cell-depleted T cells, or PBMCs. Subjects who had been exposed to COVID-19, were actively infected with it, or had recovered from it provided the deeply sampled blood TCRbeta repertoires that made up the dataset. The repertoires were made available in a free public database intended to serve as a resource for research on the immune response to SARS-CoV-2. Samples came from the ongoing ImmuneRACE study (first 160 participants) plus 1,254 subjects from 6 global collaborators. The sample metadata nearly always contained a de-identified subject ID, COVID-19 status, age in years and sex. Where available, HLA class I and class II types were obtained from metadata supplied by the sample provider rather than from assay-based typing. Overall results and qualifications from the work: How much clinical and demographic metadata was included differed by source and by participant, and the metadata was provided uncurated.

The V end gives up 6 bases and the J end 10 bases, leaving 9 bases in the junction not matched to a gene. The CDR1 and CDR2 encoded by the germline V gene are SNHLY and FYNNEI. The CDR3 spans 14 residues, from the cysteine through the phenylalanine. CDR3 DNA only is kept here, 42 bases in frame from base 1. This clone has just one count. The clone's antigen remains unknown. The sample holds no much larger clone one base away, and base qualities are not on file. Collaborating institutions collected whole blood in K2EDTA tubes following their own protocols. For TCRbeta analysis, collaborators shipped samples in one of three forms: frozen whole blood, isolated PBMCs, or DNA extracted from either of those sample types. TCRbeta CDR3 regions were amplified from genomic DNA by means of the immunoSEQ Assay, a bias-controlled multiplex PCR. The study's processing was this. The number of nucleated cells in each sample was estimated from the amplification of reference gene primers within the assay. Sequence reads were collapsed and filtered to measure the absolute abundance of every unique TCRbeta CDR3 rearrangement. For each sample, productive Simpson clonality was calculated as the square root of Simpson's diversity index over productive rearrangements. TCRdb's version of the immuneACCESS table is confined to in-frame rearrangements and falls short of the full clone set. An unresolved V gene accounts for under half of the shortfall where checked; the remainder is of unknown origin. The DNA was the basis for D and trimming; V, J and clone size are from that table. The sample table holds about 52,000 clones, of which approximately 83% were seen once. 6.9% of the sample lies in the top ten.

Sequencing used peripheral blood. The source is a man aged 65 to 79 with active COVID-19. Recombination connected TRBV2 to TRBJ1-6; TRBD1 fits 7 bases in the junction. The CDR3 reads CASSRDSSVSPLHF. DNA sequence: TGTGCCAGCAGCCGGGACAGTAGTGTGTCACCCCTCCACTTT.